The clone carrying this T cell receptor (beta chain) has a handful of counts. Its antigen remains unidentified. These data originate in a study of T-cell memory formation after mild COVID-19. About the research overall: TCR clusters were largely donor specific.

Trimming stripped 4 bases from V and 8 bases from J, with 18 bases between. CDR3 size: 14 residues. Germline V gene lookup returns CDR1 SGHRS and CDR2 YFSETQ. Using its own MiXCR run on the 5' RACE reads, TCRdb lists one record per CDR3 protein. The profile shows some 65,000 distinct CDR3 sequences, approximately 16% of them singletons. Study conclusions and caveats: Balance between CD4 and CD8 was seen in clones contracting day 15 to 85, and a CD4+ lean was seen in later expanders.

The sample was PBMCs or a T cell subset sorted from them (not recorded which). The genes are TRBV5-1 and TRBJ1-2, with a tentative D call TRBD1 (6 bases). The TCR comes from an adult woman who had mild COVID-19 (a few samples of this study predate the infection). Cell type and time point are not known. CDR3 nucleotide sequence: TGCGCCAGCAGCCCCCCGACAGGACCCGGGGGCTACACCTTC. Translated, it gives CASSPPTGPGGYTF.